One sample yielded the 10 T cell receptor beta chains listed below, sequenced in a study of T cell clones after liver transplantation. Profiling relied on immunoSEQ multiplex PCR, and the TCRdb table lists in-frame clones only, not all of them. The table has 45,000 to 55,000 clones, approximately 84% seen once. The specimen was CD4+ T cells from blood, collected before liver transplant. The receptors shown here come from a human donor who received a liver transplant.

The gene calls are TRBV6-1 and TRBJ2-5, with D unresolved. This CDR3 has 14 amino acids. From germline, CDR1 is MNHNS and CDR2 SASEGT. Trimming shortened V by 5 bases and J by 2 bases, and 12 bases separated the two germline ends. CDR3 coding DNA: TGTGCCAGCAGTCTCCCCCGCGGTCAAGAGACCCAGTACTTC. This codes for CASSLPRGQETQYF.

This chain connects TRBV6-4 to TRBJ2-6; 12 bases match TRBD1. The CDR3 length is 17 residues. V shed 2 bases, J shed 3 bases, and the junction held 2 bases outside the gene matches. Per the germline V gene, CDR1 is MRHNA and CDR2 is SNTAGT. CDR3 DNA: TGTGCCAGCAGTGACAGGGACAGGGGGCTTGGGGCCAACGTCCTGACTTTC. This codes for CASSDRDRGLGANVLTF.

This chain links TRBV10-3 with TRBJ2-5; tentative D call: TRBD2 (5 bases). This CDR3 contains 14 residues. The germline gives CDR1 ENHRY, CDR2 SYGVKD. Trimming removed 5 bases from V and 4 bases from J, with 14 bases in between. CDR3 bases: TGTGCCATCAGTTCTCCCGGGGTTGGAGAGACCCAGTACTTC. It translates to CAISSPGVGETQYF.

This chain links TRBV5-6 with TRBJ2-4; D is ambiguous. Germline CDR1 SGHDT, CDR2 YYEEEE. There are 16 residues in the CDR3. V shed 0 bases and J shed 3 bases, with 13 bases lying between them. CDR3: CASSLDNRAGKNIQYF. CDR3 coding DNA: TGTGCCAGCAGCTTGGACAATCGGGCAGGCAAAAACATTCAGTACTTC.

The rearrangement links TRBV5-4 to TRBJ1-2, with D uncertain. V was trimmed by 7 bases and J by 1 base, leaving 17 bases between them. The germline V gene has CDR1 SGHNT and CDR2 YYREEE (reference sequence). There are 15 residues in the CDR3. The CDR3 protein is CASREGLEVNYGYTF. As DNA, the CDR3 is TGTGCCAGCCGGGAGGGCCTTGAAGTTAACTATGGCTACACCTTC.

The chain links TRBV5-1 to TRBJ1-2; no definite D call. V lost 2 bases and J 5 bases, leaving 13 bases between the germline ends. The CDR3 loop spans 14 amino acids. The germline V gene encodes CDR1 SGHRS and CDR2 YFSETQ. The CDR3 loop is CASSFRPGQYGYTF. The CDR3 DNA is TGCGCCAGCAGCTTTCGACCGGGTCAATATGGCTACACCTTC.

The CDR3 region is CASSLGPPRPGDGYTF. The CDR3 DNA is TGCGCCAGCAGCCTGGGCCCCCCTCGGCCGGGGGATGGCTACACCTTC. This chain links TRBV5-1 with TRBJ1-2; weak D call: TRBD1 (5 bases). CDR1 is SGHRS, CDR2 YFSETQ, per germline. This CDR3 spans 16 amino acids. Trimming took off 4 bases at V and 6 bases at J, with 22 bases between the two ends.

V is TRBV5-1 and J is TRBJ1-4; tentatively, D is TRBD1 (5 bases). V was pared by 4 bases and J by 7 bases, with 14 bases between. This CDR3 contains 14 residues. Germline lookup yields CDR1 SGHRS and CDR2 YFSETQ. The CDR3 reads CASSRLERGEKLFF. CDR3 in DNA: TGCGCCAGCAGCCGGCTGGAGAGGGGTGAAAAACTGTTTTTT.

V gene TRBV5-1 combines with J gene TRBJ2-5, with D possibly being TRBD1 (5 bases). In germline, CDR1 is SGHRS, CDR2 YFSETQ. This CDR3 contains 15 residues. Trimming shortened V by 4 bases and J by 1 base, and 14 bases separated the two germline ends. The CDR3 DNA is TGCGCCAGCAGCCCACCGAATGGGGCCCAAGAGACCCAGTACTTC. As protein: CASSPPNGAQETQYF. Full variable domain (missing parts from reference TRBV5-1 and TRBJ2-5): KAGVTQTPRYLIKTRGQQVTLSCSPISGHRSVSWYQQTPGQGLQFLFEYFSETQRNKGNFPGRFSGRQFSNSRSEMNVSTLELGDSALYLCASSPPNGAQETQYFGPGTRLLVL.

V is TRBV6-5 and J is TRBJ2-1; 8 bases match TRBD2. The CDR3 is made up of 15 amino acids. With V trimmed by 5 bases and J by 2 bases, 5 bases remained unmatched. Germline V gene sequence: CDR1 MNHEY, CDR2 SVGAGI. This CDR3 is CASSRAGEPYNEQFF. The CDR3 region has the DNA TGTGCCAGCAGTCGAGCGGGAGAGCCCTACAATGAGCAGTTCTTC.